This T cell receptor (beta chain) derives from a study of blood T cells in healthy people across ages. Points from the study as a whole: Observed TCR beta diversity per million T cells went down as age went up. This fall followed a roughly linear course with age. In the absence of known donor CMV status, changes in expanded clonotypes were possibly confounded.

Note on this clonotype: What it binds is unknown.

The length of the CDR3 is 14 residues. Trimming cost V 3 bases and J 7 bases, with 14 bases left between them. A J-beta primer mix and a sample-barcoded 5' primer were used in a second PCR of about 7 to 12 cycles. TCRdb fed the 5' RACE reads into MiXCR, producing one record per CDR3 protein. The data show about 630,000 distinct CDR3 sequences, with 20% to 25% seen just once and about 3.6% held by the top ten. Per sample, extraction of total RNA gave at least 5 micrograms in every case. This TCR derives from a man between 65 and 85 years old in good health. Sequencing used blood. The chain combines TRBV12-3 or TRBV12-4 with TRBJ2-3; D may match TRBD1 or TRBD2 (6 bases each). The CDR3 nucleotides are TGTGCCAGCAGTTTGGGGGGCCCCCTCTATACGCAGTATTTT. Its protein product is CASSLGGPLYTQYF.